A single T cell receptor beta chain is shown here with its context. Donors in Cohort 3 counted as recovered after two negative PCRs, clearance, or symptom resolution. Sequencing was performed with immunoSEQ multiplex PCR; in TCRdb, only in-frame clones are kept and a portion is missing. The sample includes 150,000 to 200,000 clones, 80% of them seen just once. The data originate from a study of blood T cell repertoires in COVID-19. CDR1 and CDR2 (germline): SQVTM, ANQGSEA. Trimming shortened V by 0 bases and J by 4 bases, and 12 bases separated the two germline ends. CDR3 length equals 14 residues. The chain has TRBV29-1 and TRBJ1-2; maybe TRBD1 (6 bases). Sequenced: PBMCs or T cells enriched from blood (not recorded which). The TCR originated in a woman in her sixties who had recovered from COVID-19. CDR3 in amino acids: CSVEEQGRGYGYTF. The CDR3, as DNA: TGCAGCGTTGAAGAACAGGGCCGCGGCTATGGCTACACCTTC.